The 31 T cell receptor beta chains in this list originate from one sample, sequenced in a study of regulatory T cells in long-lasting Graves disease listed by TCRdb under 2021. Libraries were made using multiplex PCR. The sequencer was an Illumina HiSeq 4000. To build TCR beta libraries, CDR3 regions were amplified by Arm-PCR using iRepertoire HTBI primers. The public reads were run again by TCRdb, first through fastp at Q25 and then through MiXCR, and only productive beta chains were kept. Rows are combined by CDR3 protein, so each entry shows the most common genes and DNA. The sample records some 560,000 distinct CDR3 sequences, about 16% of which are singletons. Clones ranked in the top ten supply around 25% of the sample. Taken with the paper, the label for time point translates to: newly diagnosed GD, antithyroid drugs for less than 3 months. For both TCR sequencing and RNA sequencing, RNA was extracted from PBMCs in TRIzol.

The same data also went into a second study, on T cells in Graves' hyperthyroidism and ophthalmopathy.

The sequencing used peripheral blood mononuclear cells (PBMCs), collected at new diagnosis, from a patient treated with antithyroid drugs. The receptors derive from a woman aged 35-65 years with Graves disease. Donor details come from another sample of the same person, matched by shared clones.

CDR3 sequence: CSARDRDSLTKRIQYF. The CDR3 DNA reads as TGCAGTGCTAGAGATCGCGACAGCCTGACCAAGAGAATTCAGTACTTC. The rearrangement links TRBV20-1 to TRBJ2-4; possible D gene TRBD1, 5 bases. Germline V gene lookup returns CDR1 DFQATT and CDR2 SNEGSKA (reference sequence). CDR3 length: 16 amino acids. Between the trimmed V and J ends, which lost 0 bases and 10 bases, there was a span of 22 bases.

This chain connects TRBV28 to TRBJ2-1; D may correspond to TRBD1 or TRBD2 (5 bases each). Deletions cut 6 bases from V and 7 bases from J, with 16 bases between. CDR1 is MDHEN and CDR2 is SYDVKM in the germline V gene. This CDR3 comprises 14 residues. CDR3 DNA sequence: TGTGCCAGCAGCACCCCCGGGACGCCAAATGAGCAGTTCTTC. Its translation: CASSTPGTPNEQFF.

This clonotype was seen a few times. This rearrangement joins TRBV6-1 to TRBJ1-4; tentative D call: TRBD1 (5 bases). V lost 3 bases and J 5 bases, leaving 13 bases between the germline ends. CDR1 MNHNS and CDR2 SASEGT come from the germline V gene. The CDR3 runs 15 residues. CDR3 in DNA: TGTGCCAGCAGTGAGAGTCGGGGACGGAATGAAAAACTGTTTTTT. As protein: CASSESRGRNEKLFF.

This clonotype was counted at least ten times. The chain is built from TRBV10-3 and TRBJ2-3; 7 nucleotides line up with TRBD2. The germline V gene encodes CDR1 ENHRY and CDR2 SYGVKD. The junction had 5 bases not matched to a gene; V was cut back by 6 bases and J by 5 bases. The CDR3 extends over 13 amino acids. The CDR3 region is CAISAGVGDTQYF. For the CDR3, the DNA is TGTGCCATCAGCGCGGGAGTCGGAGATACGCAGTATTTT.

This clonotype was detected many times. The chain joins TRBV3-1 to TRBJ1-6, with no clear D. Trimming stripped 8 bases from V and 3 bases from J, with 8 bases between. This CDR3 region has 13 residues. Germline-derived CDR1 and CDR2 are LGHDT and YNNKEL (reference sequence). CDR3 sequence (DNA): TGTGCCAGCGGACGGAACTATAATTCACCCCTCCACTTT. Its protein is CASGRNYNSPLHF.

The rearrangement links TRBV12-3 or TRBV12-4 to TRBJ1-6, with D unclear. V lost 10 bases and J lost 10, with 14 bases in between. This CDR3 comprises 12 residues. The DNA of the CDR3 is TGTGCCACCAAGAGGGCTGGCTCACCCCTCCACTTT. This translates into CATKRAGSPLHF.

The V and J genes are TRBV12-3 or TRBV12-4 and TRBJ2-2, with D hard to call. There are 17 residues in the CDR3. Trimming pared 3 bases from V and 6 bases from J, leaving 20 bases between. The CDR3 loop reads CASSFGLERVLAGELFF. CDR3 in DNA: TGTGCCAGCAGTTTCGGGTTAGAGAGAGTTCTCGCCGGGGAGCTGTTTTTT.

The rearrangement links TRBV4-1 to TRBJ1-4; D possibly corresponds to TRBD1 (5 bases). Looked up from germline, CDR1 is MGHRA and CDR2 is YSYEKL. The ends were cut back, 2 bases at V and 6 bases at J, with 19 bases in the middle. The CDR3 runs 17 residues. The CDR3 nucleotides are TGCGCCAGCAGCCAATCAGGTTCGAGGGGTTCGGATGAAAAACTGTTTTTT. Protein sequence: CASSQSGSRGSDEKLFF.

In its sample, this clonotype was seen many times. This chain links TRBV3-1 with TRBJ1-5, with D unclear. The V end lost 0 bases, the J end lost 4 bases, and 10 bases lay between the germline ends. Germline V lookup: CDR1 LGHDT, CDR2 YNNKEL (reference sequence). This CDR3 is 15 amino acids long. DNA for the CDR3: TGTGCCAGCAGCCAAGAAGGTGCCTTAAATCAGCCCCAGCATTTT. Translated, it gives CASSQEGALNQPQHF.

The chain recombines TRBV14 with TRBJ1-1; weak D call: TRBD1 (5 bases). The CDR3 spans 13 residues. CDR1 and CDR2 from the germline V gene are SGHDN and FVKESK. The germline V and J ends were trimmed by 5 bases and 7 bases, with 14 bases remaining between them. The CDR3 bases are TGTGCCAGCAGCTCCGGGGGTCCTTTTGAAGCTTTCTTT. It translates to CASSSGGPFEAFF.

This clonotype was detected many times. V usage is TRBV3-1 and J usage is TRBJ1-1; a weak D match, TRBD1 (6 bases). V lost 5 bases to trimming and J lost 5 bases, with 15 bases between them. This CDR3 comprises 14 residues. Germline V gene lookup returns CDR1 LGHDT and CDR2 YNNKEL (reference sequence). The DNA for the CDR3 is TGTGCCAGCAGCGCCCAGGGGAGTTGGACTGAAGCTTTCTTT. Protein: CASSAQGSWTEAFF. The variable domain in full, completed from reference TRBV3-1 and TRBJ1-1, reads DTAVSQTPKYLVTQMGNDKSIKCEQNLGHDTMYWYKQDSKKFLKIMFSYNNKELIINETVPNRFSPKSPDKAHLNLHINSLELGDSAVYFCASSAQGSWTEAFFGQGTRLTVV.

A single count supports this clonotype. The chain joins TRBV6-1 to TRBJ1-1; 7 nucleotides agree with TRBD1. CDR1 is MNHNS, CDR2 SASEGT, per germline. CDR3 length equals 13 residues. Unmatched junction bases numbered 6, after V lost 7 bases and J lost 4 bases. As DNA, the CDR3 is TGTGCCAGCAATCTACAGGGGAGCACTGAAGCTTTCTTT. This translates into CASNLQGSTEAFF.

In this sample, this clonotype turned up a few times. The rearrangement links TRBV15 to TRBJ2-1; 7 bases agree with TRBD1. Germline V gene lookup returns CDR1 LNHNV and CDR2 YYDKDF (reference sequence). The CDR3 is made up of 16 amino acids. The V and J ends lost 8 bases and 6 bases, in that order; junction bases with no gene match: 16. Here the CDR3 reads CATLDGEGASGNEQFF. Here the CDR3 DNA reads TGTGCCACCCTGGACGGTGAGGGGGCCTCCGGCAATGAGCAGTTCTTC.

The chain has TRBV25-1 and TRBJ2-3; D call uncertain. There are 14 residues in the CDR3. Germline CDR1 MGHDK, CDR2 SYGVNS. V shed 4 bases and J shed 2 bases, with 10 bases lying between them. CDR3 DNA sequence: TGTGCCAGCAGTGCGACACTCCTCACAGATACGCAGTATTTT. Its protein product is CASSATLLTDTQYF. The variable domain in full, with the rest retrieved from reference TRBV25-1 and TRBJ2-3, is EADIYQTPRYLVIGTGKKITLECSQTMGHDKMYWYQQDPGMELHLIHYSYGVNSTEKGDLSSESTVSRIRTEHFPLTLESARPSHTSQYLCASSATLLTDTQYFGPGTRLTVL.

This clonotype was seen at least ten times. The chain links TRBV20-1 to TRBJ2-3, with 15 bases aligning to TRBD2. Trimming removed 6 bases from V and 6 bases from J; junction bases left unmatched: 7. This CDR3 is built from 15 residues. Germline loops: CDR1 DFQATT, CDR2 SNEGSKA (reference sequence). CDR3: CSASGTSGGMDTQYF. CDR3 nucleotide sequence: TGCAGTGCCTCAGGGACTAGCGGGGGGATGGATACGCAGTATTTT.

This clonotype was seen more than once but under ten times. The rearrangement joins TRBV6-1 to TRBJ1-2; the D is unclear. The CDR3 has 14 residues. Trimming took 5 bases from V and 2 from J, leaving 12 bases between them. CDR1 and CDR2 from the germline V gene are MNHNS and SASEGT. CDR3 residues: CASSPSDGNYGYTF. Here the CDR3 DNA reads TGTGCCAGCAGTCCGTCGGACGGGAACTATGGCTACACCTTC.

CDR3 in amino acids: CASTISGGAPDTQYF. CDR3 nucleotides: TGTGCCAGCACCATTAGCGGGGGGGCCCCAGATACGCAGTATTTT. This chain links TRBV6-1 with TRBJ2-3, with 11 bases aligning to TRBD2. The trim removed 7 bases at V and 4 bases at J, leaving 7 bases unmatched. This CDR3 spans 15 amino acids. Germline V gives CDR1 MNHNS, CDR2 SASEGT.

The chain links TRBV20-1 to TRBJ1-2, with D hard to call. Deletions cut 5 bases from V and 2 bases from J, with 9 bases between. Germline loops: CDR1 DFQATT, CDR2 SNEGSKA (reference sequence). This CDR3 contains 12 residues. The CDR3: CSAGVLNYGYTF. CDR3 bases: TGCAGTGCTGGCGTGTTAAACTATGGCTACACCTTC.

The CDR3 nucleotides are TGCAACTACCGCCAGGGACGTGAAAAACTGTTTTTT. Encoded protein: CNYRQGREKLFF. V gene TRBV29-1 combines with J gene TRBJ1-4; the D gene is possibly TRBD1 (5 bases). The CDR3 loop spans 12 amino acids. Germline CDR1 reads SQVTM; CDR2 reads ANQGSEA.

This sequence joins TRBV20-1 and TRBJ2-3; tentatively, D is TRBD2 (6 bases). V was shortened by 1 base and J by 2 bases, with 16 bases between the two germline ends. Per the germline V gene, CDR1 is DFQATT and CDR2 is SNEGSKA (reference sequence). The CDR3 is 16 residues long. For the CDR3, the DNA is TGCAGTGCTAGAGTTCGCGCGGGGTTATACACAGATACGCAGTATTTT. Encoded protein: CSARVRAGLYTDTQYF.

Comments on this clonotype: With a much larger clone just one base away, this may be a read error. J is TRBJ2-3 and V is TRBV2, with a tentative D call TRBD2 (7 bases). This CDR3 is 14 amino acids long. The germline V gene encodes CDR1 SNHLY and CDR2 FYNNEI. The CDR3 loop is CASGRGASTDTRYF. For the CDR3, the DNA is TGTGCCAGCGGTCGGGGGGCCAGCACAGATACGCGGTATTTT.

The V call is TRBV11-2, the J call TRBJ2-7; TRBD1 aligns across 7 bases. The CDR3 contains 14 residues. The V segment lost 5 bases and the J segment 1 base; nucleotides outside the gene matches: 5. Germline CDR1 SGHAT, CDR2 FQNNGV. CDR3 DNA: TGTGCCAGCAGCCCAATGACAGGGTCCTACGAGCAGTACTTC. It specifies CASSPMTGSYEQYF.

This clonotype appeared many times. The rearrangement links TRBV29-1 to TRBJ1-1, with D tentatively TRBD1 (6 bases). Trimming left V 8 bases short and J 6 bases short, with 16 bases between. The germline gives CDR1 SQVTM, CDR2 ANQGSEA. This CDR3 region has 12 residues. CDR3: CSSGAGTSEAFF. The CDR3 DNA reads TGCAGCTCGGGGGCAGGGACCTCTGAAGCTTTCTTT. The full variable domain, with the rest looked up from reference TRBV29-1 and TRBJ1-1, is SAVISQKPSRDICQRGTSLTIQCQVDSQVTMMFWYRQQPGQSLTLIATANQGSEATYESGFVIDKFPISRPNLTFSTLTVSNMSPEDSSIYLCSSGAGTSEAFFGQGTRLTVV.

This clonotype was picked up many times. The chain links TRBV10-3 to TRBJ2-5; tentatively, D is TRBD1 (6 bases). CDR3 length: 15 residues. Germline-derived CDR1 and CDR2 are ENHRY and SYGVKD. V shed 10 bases and J shed 2 bases, with 20 bases lying between them. CDR3 protein: CATRTAQGHQETQYF. The CDR3, as DNA: TGTGCCACCAGGACAGCGCAGGGCCATCAAGAGACCCAGTACTTC.

Concerning this clonotype itself: Being one base from a much bigger clone, this may be a read error. The chain employs TRBV9 and TRBJ2-7, with D possibly TRBD2 on 6 matching bases. This CDR3 region has 15 residues. CDR1 is SGDLS, CDR2 YYNGEE, per germline. In DNA, the CDR3 is TGTACCAGCAGCGTAGGAGGGTCCTCCTCCTACGAGCAGTACTTC. It codes for CTSSVGGSSSYEQYF.

This clonotype appeared a few times. The V and J genes are TRBV5-1 and TRBJ2-1, with D perhaps matching TRBD1 or TRBD2 (6 bases each). The CDR3 is 14 amino acids. With 4 bases removed from V and 3 bases from J, the gap between germline ends came to 11 bases. CDR1 and CDR2 from the germline V gene are SGHRS and YFSETQ. In DNA form, the CDR3 reads TGCGCCAGCAGCCGAGAGGGGGGCTACAATGAGCAGTTCTTC. Protein: CASSREGGYNEQFF.

This clonotype was observed a handful of times. The chain carries TRBV7-9 and TRBJ2-5, with D unclear. Trimming left V 5 bases short and J 5 bases short, with 27 bases between. Germline V gene lookup returns CDR1 SEHNR and CDR2 FQNEAQ (reference sequence). This CDR3 region has 18 residues. The CDR3: CASSPSSQEFRPWETQYF. Here the CDR3 DNA reads TGTGCCAGCAGCCCGTCCAGCCAGGAATTCAGGCCGTGGGAGACCCAGTACTTC.

This clonotype appeared many times. Here the CDR3 reads CASSLVQGGDTEAFF. The CDR3 nucleotides are TGTGCCAGCAGCTTAGTACAGGGAGGGGACACTGAAGCTTTCTTT. The V and J genes are TRBV7-8 and TRBJ1-1; weak D call: TRBD1 (6 bases). The CDR3 is made up of 15 amino acids. In germline, CDR1 is SGHVS, CDR2 FQNEAQ. Trimming pared 1 base from V and 3 bases from J, leaving 12 bases between.

The chain combines TRBV20-1 with TRBJ2-7, with 9 bases aligning to TRBD1. From germline, CDR1 is DFQATT and CDR2 SNEGSKA (reference sequence). The CDR3 length is 14 residues. V gave up 6 bases and J gave up 1 base; unmatched junction bases: 7. The CDR3 spells CSARTGELSYEQYF. Here the CDR3 DNA reads TGCAGTGCCCGGACAGGGGAGTTGTCCTACGAGCAGTACTTC.

Only a few counts were recorded for this clonotype. The rearrangement joins TRBV7-2 to TRBJ1-4; a possible D gene is TRBD1 (5 bases). Germline V gene lookup returns CDR1 SGHTA and CDR2 FQGNSA. V dropped 4 bases and J dropped 14 bases, with 20 bases sitting between them. This CDR3 spans 14 amino acids. The CDR3 is CASSSVGGAWGLFF. The CDR3 bases are TGTGCCAGCAGCTCCGTGGGTGGGGCCTGGGGGCTGTTTTTT.

The sample holds many counts of this clonotype. V is TRBV27 and J is TRBJ2-1, with TRBD2 matching over 11 bases. The CDR3 extends over 18 amino acids. Germline assignment: CDR1 MNHEY and CDR2 SMNVEV (reference sequence). After removal of 7 bases from V and 0 bases from J, the junction contained 11 bases not matched to a gene. The CDR3 here is CASMILAGDFPSYNEQFF. Here the CDR3 DNA reads TGTGCCAGCATGATACTAGCGGGGGACTTCCCCTCCTACAATGAGCAGTTCTTC.